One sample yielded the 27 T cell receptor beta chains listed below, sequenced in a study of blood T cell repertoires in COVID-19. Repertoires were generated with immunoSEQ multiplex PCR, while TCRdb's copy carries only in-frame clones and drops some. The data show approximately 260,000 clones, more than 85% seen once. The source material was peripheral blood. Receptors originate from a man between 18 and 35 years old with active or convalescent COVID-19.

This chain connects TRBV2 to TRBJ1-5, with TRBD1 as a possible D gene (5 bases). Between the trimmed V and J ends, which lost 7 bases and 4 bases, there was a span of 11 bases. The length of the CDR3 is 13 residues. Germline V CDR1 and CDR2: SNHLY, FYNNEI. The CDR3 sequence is CASTTGWNQPQHF. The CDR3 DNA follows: TGTGCCAGCACTACAGGTTGGAATCAGCCCCAGCATTTT. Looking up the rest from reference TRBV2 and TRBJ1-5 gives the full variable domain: EPEVTQTPSHQVTQMGQEVILRCVPISNHLYFYWYRQILGQKVEFLVSFYNNEISEKSEIFDDQFSVERPDGSNFTLKIRSTKLEDSAMYFCASTTGWNQPQHFGDGTRLSIL.

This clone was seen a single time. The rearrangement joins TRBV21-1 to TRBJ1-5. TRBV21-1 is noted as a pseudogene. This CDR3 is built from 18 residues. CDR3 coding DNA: TGTGCCAGCAGCAAAACTGAGGTCCTAGCGGCTAGCAATCAGCCCCAGCATTTT. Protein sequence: CASSKTEVLAASNQPQHF.

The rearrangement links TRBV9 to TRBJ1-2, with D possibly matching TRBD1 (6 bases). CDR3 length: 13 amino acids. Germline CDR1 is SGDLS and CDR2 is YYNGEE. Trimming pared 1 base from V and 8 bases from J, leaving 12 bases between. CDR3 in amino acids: CASSVTTGGGYTF. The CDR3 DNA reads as TGTGCCAGCAGCGTAACGACAGGCGGGGGCTACACCTTC.

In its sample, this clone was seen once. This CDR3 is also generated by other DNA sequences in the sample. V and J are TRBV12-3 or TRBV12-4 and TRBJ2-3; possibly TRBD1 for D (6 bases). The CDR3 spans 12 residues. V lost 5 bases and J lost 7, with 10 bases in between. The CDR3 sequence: CASSVDSYTQYF. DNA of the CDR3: TGTGCCAGCAGTGTGGACAGTTATACGCAGTATTTT.

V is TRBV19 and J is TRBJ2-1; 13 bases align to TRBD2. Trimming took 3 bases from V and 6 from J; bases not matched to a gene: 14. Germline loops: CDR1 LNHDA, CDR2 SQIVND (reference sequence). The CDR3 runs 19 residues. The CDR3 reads CASSMGLAGFYVEVNEQFF. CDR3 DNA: TGTGCCAGTAGTATGGGACTAGCGGGGTTTTATGTGGAGGTCAATGAGCAGTTCTTC.

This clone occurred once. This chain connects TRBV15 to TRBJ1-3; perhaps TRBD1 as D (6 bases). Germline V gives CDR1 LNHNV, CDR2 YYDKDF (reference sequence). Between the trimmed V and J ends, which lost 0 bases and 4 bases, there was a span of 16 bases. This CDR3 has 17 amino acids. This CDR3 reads CATSRDVTGWQGNTIYF. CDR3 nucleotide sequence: TGTGCCACCAGCAGAGATGTAACAGGGTGGCAGGGAAACACCATATATTTT. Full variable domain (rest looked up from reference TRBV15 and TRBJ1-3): DAMVIQNPRYQVTQFGKPVTLSCSQTLNHNVMYWYQQKSSQAPKLLFHYYDKDFNNEADTPDNFQSRRPNTSFCFLDIRSPGLGDTAMYLCATSRDVTGWQGNTIYFGEGSWLTVV.

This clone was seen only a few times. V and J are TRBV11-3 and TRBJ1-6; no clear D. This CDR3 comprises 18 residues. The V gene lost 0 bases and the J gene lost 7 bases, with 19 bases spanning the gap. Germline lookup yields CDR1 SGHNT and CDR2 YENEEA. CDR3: CASSLEGIPSIPNSPLHF. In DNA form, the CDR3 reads TGTGCCAGCAGCTTAGAGGGCATTCCATCCATCCCAAATTCACCCCTCCACTTT. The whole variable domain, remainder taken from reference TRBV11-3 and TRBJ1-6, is EAGVVQSPRYKIIEKKQPVAFWCNPISGHNTLYWYLQNLGQGPELLIRYENEEAVDDSQLPKDRFSAERLKGVDSTLKIQPAELGDSAVYLCASSLEGIPSIPNSPLHFGNGTRLTVT.

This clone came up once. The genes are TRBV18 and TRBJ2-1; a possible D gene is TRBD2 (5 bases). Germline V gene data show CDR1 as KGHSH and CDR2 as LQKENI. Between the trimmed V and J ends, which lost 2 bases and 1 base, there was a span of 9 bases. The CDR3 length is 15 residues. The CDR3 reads CASSPRSGSYNEQFF. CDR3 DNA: TGTGCCAGCTCACCAAGGAGCGGTTCCTACAATGAGCAGTTCTTC.

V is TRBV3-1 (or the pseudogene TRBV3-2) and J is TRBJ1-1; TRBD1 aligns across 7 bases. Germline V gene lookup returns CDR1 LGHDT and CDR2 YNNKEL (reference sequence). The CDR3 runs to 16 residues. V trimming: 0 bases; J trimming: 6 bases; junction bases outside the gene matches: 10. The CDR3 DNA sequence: TGTGCCAGCAGCCAAGATAGGACAGGAAAGCGTGCTGAAGCTTTCTTT. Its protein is CASSQDRTGKRAEAFF.

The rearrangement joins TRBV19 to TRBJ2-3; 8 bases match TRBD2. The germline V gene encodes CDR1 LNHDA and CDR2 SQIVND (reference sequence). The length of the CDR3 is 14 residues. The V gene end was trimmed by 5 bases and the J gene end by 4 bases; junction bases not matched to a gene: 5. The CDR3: CASSSGGSSDTQYF. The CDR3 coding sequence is TGTGCCAGTAGTTCGGGAGGGAGTTCAGATACGCAGTATTTT.

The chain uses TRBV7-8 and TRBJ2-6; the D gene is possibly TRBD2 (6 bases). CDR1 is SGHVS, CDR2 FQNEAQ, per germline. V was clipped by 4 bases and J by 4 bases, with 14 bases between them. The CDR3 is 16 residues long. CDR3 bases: TGTGCCAGCAGCTACCGGGGAGGATCCGGGGCCAACGTCCTGACTTTC. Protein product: CASSYRGGSGANVLTF.

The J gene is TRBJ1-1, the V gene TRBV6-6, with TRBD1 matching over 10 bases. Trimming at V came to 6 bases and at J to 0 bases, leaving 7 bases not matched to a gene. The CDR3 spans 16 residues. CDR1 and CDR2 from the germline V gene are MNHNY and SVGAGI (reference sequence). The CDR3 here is CASRPGTGVMNTEAFF. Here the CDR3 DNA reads TGTGCCAGCAGGCCCGGGACAGGGGTCATGAACACTGAAGCTTTCTTT.

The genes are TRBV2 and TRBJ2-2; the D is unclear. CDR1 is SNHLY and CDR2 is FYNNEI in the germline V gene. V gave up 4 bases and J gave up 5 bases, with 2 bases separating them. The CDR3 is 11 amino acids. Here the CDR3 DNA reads TGTGCCAGCAGTGTAACCGGGGAGCTGTTTTTT. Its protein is CASSVTGELFF.

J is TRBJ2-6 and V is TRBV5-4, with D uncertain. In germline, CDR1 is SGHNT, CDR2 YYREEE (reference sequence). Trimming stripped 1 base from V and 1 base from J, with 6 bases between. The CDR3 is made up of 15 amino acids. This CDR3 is CASSLRSSGANVLTF. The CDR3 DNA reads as TGTGCCAGCAGCTTGCGTTCGTCTGGGGCCAACGTCCTGACTTTC.

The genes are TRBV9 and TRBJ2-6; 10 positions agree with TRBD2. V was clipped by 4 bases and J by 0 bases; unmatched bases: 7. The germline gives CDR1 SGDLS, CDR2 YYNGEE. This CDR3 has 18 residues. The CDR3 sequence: CASSPQAGGLSGANVLTF. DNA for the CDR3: TGTGCCAGCAGCCCGCAAGCGGGGGGGCTCTCTGGGGCCAACGTCCTGACTTTC. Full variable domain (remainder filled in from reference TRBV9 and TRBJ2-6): DSGVTQTPKHLITATGQRVTLRCSPRSGDLSVYWYQQSLDQGLQFLIQYYNGEERAKGNILERFSAQQFPDLHSELNLSSLELGDSALYFCASSPQAGGLSGANVLTFGAGSRLTVL.

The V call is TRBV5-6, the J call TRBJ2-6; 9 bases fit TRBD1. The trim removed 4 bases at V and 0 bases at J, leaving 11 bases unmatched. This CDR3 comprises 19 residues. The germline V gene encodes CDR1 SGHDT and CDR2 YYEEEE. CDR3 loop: CASSPIGTGLISGANVLTF. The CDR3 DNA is TGTGCCAGCAGCCCAATCGGGACAGGGTTGATCTCTGGGGCCAACGTCCTGACTTTC.

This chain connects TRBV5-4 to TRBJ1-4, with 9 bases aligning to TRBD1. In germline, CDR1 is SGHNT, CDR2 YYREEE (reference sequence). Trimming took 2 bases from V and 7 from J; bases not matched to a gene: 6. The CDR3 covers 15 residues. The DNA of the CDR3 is TGTGCCAGCAGCTTCGGACAGGGGCTCGGTGAAAAACTGTTTTTT. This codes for CASSFGQGLGEKLFF.

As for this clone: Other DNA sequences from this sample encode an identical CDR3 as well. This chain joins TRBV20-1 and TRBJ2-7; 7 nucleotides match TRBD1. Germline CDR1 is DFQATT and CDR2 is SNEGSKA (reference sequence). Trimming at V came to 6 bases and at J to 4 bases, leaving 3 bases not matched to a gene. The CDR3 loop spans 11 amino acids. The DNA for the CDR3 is TGCAGTGCGAGACAGGGTTACGAGCAGTACTTC. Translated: CSARQGYEQYF.

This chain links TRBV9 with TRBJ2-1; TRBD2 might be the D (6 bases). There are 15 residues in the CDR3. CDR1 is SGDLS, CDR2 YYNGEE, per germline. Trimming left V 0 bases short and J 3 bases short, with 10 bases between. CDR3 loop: CASSVEGTLYNEQFF. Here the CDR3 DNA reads TGTGCCAGCAGCGTAGAGGGGACTCTCTACAATGAGCAGTTCTTC.

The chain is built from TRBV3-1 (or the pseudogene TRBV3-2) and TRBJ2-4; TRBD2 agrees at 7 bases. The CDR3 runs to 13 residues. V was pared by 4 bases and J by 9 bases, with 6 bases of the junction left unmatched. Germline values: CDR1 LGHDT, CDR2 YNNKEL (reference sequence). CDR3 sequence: CASSRQSGTIQYF. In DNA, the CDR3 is TGTGCCAGCAGCCGCCAGAGCGGGACCATTCAGTACTTC.

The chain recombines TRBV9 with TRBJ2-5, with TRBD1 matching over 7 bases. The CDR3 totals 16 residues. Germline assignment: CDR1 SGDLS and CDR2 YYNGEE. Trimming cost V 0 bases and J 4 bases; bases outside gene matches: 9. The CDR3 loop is CASSVATGPGGETQYF. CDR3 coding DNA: TGTGCCAGCAGCGTAGCTACGGGCCCAGGGGGAGAGACCCAGTACTTC.

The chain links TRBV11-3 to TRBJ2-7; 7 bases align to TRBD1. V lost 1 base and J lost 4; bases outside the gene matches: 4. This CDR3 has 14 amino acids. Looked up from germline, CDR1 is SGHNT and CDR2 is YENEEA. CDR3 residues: CASSLGQGWYEQYF. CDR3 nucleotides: TGTGCCAGCAGCTTAGGACAGGGATGGTACGAGCAGTACTTC.

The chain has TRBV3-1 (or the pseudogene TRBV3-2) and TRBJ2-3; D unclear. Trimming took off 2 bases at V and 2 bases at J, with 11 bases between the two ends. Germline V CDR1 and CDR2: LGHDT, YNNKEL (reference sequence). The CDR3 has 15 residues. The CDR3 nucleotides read TGTGCCAGCAGCCAAATGACTGGATCCACAGATACGCAGTATTTT. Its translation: CASSQMTGSTDTQYF.

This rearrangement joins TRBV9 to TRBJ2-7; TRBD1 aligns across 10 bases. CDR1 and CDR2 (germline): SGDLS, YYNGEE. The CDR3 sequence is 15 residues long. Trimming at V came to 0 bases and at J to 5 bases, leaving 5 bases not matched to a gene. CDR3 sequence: CASSVGGTGVHEQYF. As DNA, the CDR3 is TGTGCCAGCAGCGTAGGGGGGACAGGGGTTCACGAGCAGTACTTC.

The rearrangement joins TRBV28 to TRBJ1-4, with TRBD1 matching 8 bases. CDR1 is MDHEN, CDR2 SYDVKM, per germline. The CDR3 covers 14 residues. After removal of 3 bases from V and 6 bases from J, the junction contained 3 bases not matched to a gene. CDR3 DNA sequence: TGTGCCAGCAGTTTTTCAGGGGGCGATGAAAAACTGTTTTTT. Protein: CASSFSGGDEKLFF.

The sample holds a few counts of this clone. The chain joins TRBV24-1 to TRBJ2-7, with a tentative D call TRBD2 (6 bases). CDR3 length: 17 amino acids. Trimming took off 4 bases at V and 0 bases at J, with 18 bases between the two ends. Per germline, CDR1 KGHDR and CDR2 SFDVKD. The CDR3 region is CATSDIMRDRSSYEQYF. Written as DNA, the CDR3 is TGTGCCACCAGTGACATCATGCGGGACCGAAGCTCCTACGAGCAGTACTTC.

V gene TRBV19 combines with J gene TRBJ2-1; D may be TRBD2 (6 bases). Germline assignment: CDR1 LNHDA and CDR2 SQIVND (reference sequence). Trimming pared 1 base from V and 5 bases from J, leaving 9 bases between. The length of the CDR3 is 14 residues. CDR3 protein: CASSIVASDNEQFF. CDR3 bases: TGTGCCAGTAGTATAGTGGCTAGCGACAATGAGCAGTTCTTC.